These 19 T cell receptor beta chains were all obtained from the same sample, sequenced in a study of T cell changes during pregnancy in multiple sclerosis. Data came from immunoSEQ multiplex PCR; TCRdb stores just in-frame clones and leaves some out. The sample lists approximately 65,000 clones, about 89% occurring once. The sample consisted of CD4+ T cells from peripheral blood mononuclear cells, taken in the first trimester of pregnancy. The source of these receptors is a female donor with multiple sclerosis, enrolled in a pregnancy study.

A remark on this clone: The same CDR3 also results from other DNA sequences found in this sample. The gene calls are TRBV18 and TRBJ2-7; TRBD1 might be the D (6 bases). The CDR3 extends over 17 amino acids. Germline loops: CDR1 KGHSH, CDR2 LQKENI. V shed 0 bases and J shed 0 bases, with 15 bases lying between them. Here the CDR3 DNA reads TGTGCCAGCTCACCACCTATGGGGCAGGGGAGCTCCTACGAGCAGTACTTC. It encodes CASSPPMGQGSSYEQYF.

The J gene is TRBJ1-4, the V gene TRBV7-2; D possibly corresponds to TRBD1 (5 bases). The germline CDR1 and CDR2 sequences are SGHTA and FQGNSA. The V end lost 5 bases, the J end lost 9 bases, and 16 bases lay between the germline ends. CDR3 size: 14 residues. This CDR3 reads CASSHIGGGKKLFF. CDR3 sequence (DNA): TGTGCCAGCAGCCACATCGGGGGGGGTAAAAAACTGTTTTTT.

V and J are TRBV18 and TRBJ1-2; a weak D match, TRBD1 (5 bases). Germline V gene data show CDR1 as KGHSH and CDR2 as LQKENI. V was trimmed by 3 bases and J by 3 bases, leaving 8 bases between them. The CDR3 is 13 residues long. CDR3 sequence: CASSPGGDYGYTF. For the CDR3, the DNA is TGTGCCAGCTCACCGGGGGGGGACTATGGCTACACCTTC.

The rearrangement uses TRBV7-2 and TRBJ2-3; D uncertain. This CDR3 has 13 residues. V dropped 2 bases and J dropped 8 bases, with 11 bases sitting between them. Germline-derived CDR1 and CDR2 are SGHTA and FQGNSA. Written as DNA, the CDR3 is TGTGCCAGCAGCTTACCGGGTCCCTTTACGCAGTATTTT. Amino acids: CASSLPGPFTQYF.

The chain couples TRBV30 to TRBJ2-2, with D hard to call. Germline V gene lookup returns CDR1 GTSNPN and CDR2 SVGIG (reference sequence). V was shortened by 0 bases and J by 7 bases, with 9 bases between the two germline ends. The CDR3 is 13 amino acids. In nucleotides, the CDR3 is TGTGCCTGGAGTGTACAGTCCAACGGGGAGCTGTTTTTT. Its translation: CAWSVQSNGELFF.

The chain couples TRBV7-8 to TRBJ2-7; D is uncertain. The germline gives CDR1 SGHVS, CDR2 FQNEAQ. V was shortened by 6 bases and J by 2 bases, with 14 bases between the two germline ends. CDR3 length: 14 amino acids. The CDR3 bases are TGTGCCAGCAGTTCCTTCCAGGCCCCCTACGAGCAGTACTTC. The encoded protein is CASSSFQAPYEQYF.

The V call is TRBV5-4, the J call TRBJ2-1, with TRBD2 identical over 9 bases. Germline-derived CDR1 and CDR2 are SGHNT and YYREEE (reference sequence). Germline trimming cut 0 bases from V and 7 bases from J; bases unmatched to any gene: 5. The CDR3 loop spans 15 amino acids. DNA of the CDR3: TGTGCCAGCAGCTTGGGAGCGGGGGGAGGGAATGAGCAGTTCTTC. Its protein product is CASSLGAGGGNEQFF.

V and J are TRBV7-2 and TRBJ1-6; D not certain. Germline CDR1 reads SGHTA; CDR2 reads FQGNSA. V lost 8 bases and J 0 bases, leaving 8 bases between the germline ends. The CDR3 consists of 14 residues. Here the CDR3 DNA reads TGTGCCAGCGGTGGACTCTCCTATAATTCACCCCTCCACTTT. This translates into CASGGLSYNSPLHF.

This chain connects TRBV27 to TRBJ1-6, with D maybe TRBD1 (5 bases). V lost 2 bases to trimming and J lost 14 bases, with 10 bases between them. CDR3 length: 12 residues. Looked up from germline, CDR1 is MNHEY and CDR2 is SMNVEV (reference sequence). DNA for the CDR3: TGTGCCAGCAGTTTACTCCGGGGGGCCCTCCACTTT. The encoded protein is CASSLLRGALHF.

The V and J genes are TRBV5-1 and TRBJ2-5; 14 bases line up with TRBD2. Trimming took 3 bases from V and 4 from J; bases not matched to a gene: 8. The CDR3 spans 17 residues. CDR1 SGHRS and CDR2 YFSETQ come from the germline V gene. CDR3 DNA sequence: TGCGCCAGCAGCTGGGGGATCGGACTAGCGGGGGGAGAGACCCAGTACTTC. The encoded protein is CASSWGIGLAGGETQYF.

The chain has TRBV19 and TRBJ2-1; TRBD1 agrees at 8 bases. CDR1 is LNHDA, CDR2 SQIVND, per germline (reference sequence). The CDR3 spans 14 residues. Unmatched junction bases numbered 6, after V lost 5 bases and J lost 6 bases. The CDR3 sequence is CASSEQGGLNEQFF. CDR3 DNA sequence: TGTGCCAGTAGTGAACAGGGGGGACTCAATGAGCAGTTCTTC.

This chain uses TRBV27 with TRBJ2-3; 7 positions match TRBD1. V gave up 5 bases and J gave up 3 bases; unmatched junction bases: 5. CDR3 length equals 14 residues. Germline CDR1 and CDR2: MNHEY and SMNVEV (reference sequence). The CDR3 region is CASSPRTGTDTQYF. In nucleotides, the CDR3 is TGTGCCAGCAGTCCTAGGACAGGAACAGATACGCAGTATTTT.

This chain links TRBV18 with TRBJ1-1, with a possible D match to TRBD1 (6 bases). Germline V lookup: CDR1 KGHSH, CDR2 LQKENI. The V end lost 5 bases, the J end lost 6 bases, and 13 bases lay between the germline ends. This CDR3 comprises 13 residues. The CDR3 reads CASSFNRVAEAFF. The CDR3 coding sequence is TGTGCCAGCTCATTCAACAGGGTTGCTGAAGCTTTCTTT.

The rearrangement uses TRBV25-1 and TRBJ2-3; 7 bases match TRBD2. Per germline, CDR1 MGHDK and CDR2 SYGVNS. CDR3 size: 15 residues. V was clipped by 3 bases and J by 6 bases; unmatched bases: 9. CDR3: CASSEAQLARDTQYF. In DNA form, the CDR3 reads TGTGCCAGCAGTGAGGCCCAACTAGCGCGGGATACGCAGTATTTT.

With respect to this clone: Other nucleotide sequences from this sample produce the same CDR3. The rearrangement links TRBV7-3 to TRBJ1-2, with D possibly being TRBD1 (5 bases). CDR3 length: 13 residues. V was trimmed by 1 base and J by 8 bases, leaving 11 bases between them. The V gene's germline CDR1 is SGHTA and CDR2 FQGTGA. The CDR3 loop reads CASSLRAGNGYTF. CDR3 coding DNA: TGTGCCAGCAGCTTAAGGGCAGGGAACGGCTACACCTTC. Drawing the rest from reference TRBV7-3 and TRBJ1-2, the complete variable domain is GAGVSQTPSNKVTEKGKYVELRCDPISGHTALYWYRQSLGQGPEFLIYFQGTGAADDSGLPNDRFFAVRPEGSVSTLKIQRTERGDSAVYLCASSLRAGNGYTFGSGTRLTVV.

The CDR3 here is CASSVALSLAGGRNEQFF. The CDR3 DNA reads as TGTGCCAGCAGCGTAGCCTTGTCTCTAGCGGGGGGGCGGAATGAGCAGTTCTTC. The chain links TRBV9 to TRBJ2-1; TRBD2 matches 12 bases. CDR3 size: 18 residues. Germline CDR1 SGDLS, CDR2 YYNGEE. V dropped 0 bases and J dropped 7; count of bases not matched to a gene: 11.

This clone showed up just once. The V call is TRBV14, the J call TRBJ1-1; D may be TRBD1 (6 bases). In germline, CDR1 is SGHDN, CDR2 FVKESK. The CDR3 totals 15 residues. V was pared by 4 bases and J by 2 bases, with 14 bases between. CDR3 sequence reads: CASSLRTDRNTEAFF. The CDR3 nucleotides read TGTGCCAGCAGCCTCCGGACAGACCGAAACACTGAAGCTTTCTTT.

This rearrangement joins TRBV18 to TRBJ2-1, with a tentative D call TRBD1 (6 bases). The CDR3 length is 17 residues. V was pared by 3 bases and J by 6 bases, with 21 bases between. Per germline, CDR1 KGHSH and CDR2 LQKENI. CDR3 residues: CASSPQSQGLSGNEQFF. The CDR3 DNA reads TGTGCCAGCTCACCCCAATCACAGGGTTTATCGGGCAATGAGCAGTTCTTC.

The chain joins TRBV5-6 to TRBJ1-2; D call uncertain. Germline V gene lookup returns CDR1 SGHDT and CDR2 YYEEEE. Trimming took 4 bases from V and 6 from J, leaving 10 bases between them. The CDR3 covers 12 residues. The CDR3 sequence is CASSQQFHGYTF. The CDR3 DNA is TGTGCCAGCAGCCAACAGTTCCATGGCTACACCTTC. The variable domain in full, with the rest retrieved from reference TRBV5-6 and TRBJ1-2, is DAGVTQSPTHLIKTRGQQVTLRCSPKSGHDTVSWYQQALGQGPQFIFQYYEEEERQRGNFPDRFSGHQFPNYSSELNVNALLLGDSALYLCASSQQFHGYTFGSGTRLTVV.